Below, 20 T cell receptor beta chains from the same sample are listed, as sequenced in a study of T-cell reconstitution after alpha-beta-depleted transplantation in children. Preparation of the TCRbeta library used unique molecular identifiers. TCRdb itself ran the PCR reads through MiXCR, one entry per CDR3 protein. The sample comprises about 110,000 distinct CDR3 sequences, 5.5% to 7% of which are singletons, and about 23% rests with the top ten. The sample consisted of PBMCs, mostly from graft donor cells, taken 360 days after TCRalphabeta/CD19-depleted stem cell transplant. Receptors were obtained from a male patient aged 2 to 9 who had a stem cell transplant for acute lymphoblastic leukemia, so the T cells may come from the graft donor.

This clonotype was seen at least ten times. As DNA, the CDR3 is TGTGCCAGCAGCGGAGGGGGGACAGATACGCAGTATTTT. This encodes CASSGGGTDTQYF. This chain uses TRBV9 with TRBJ2-3, with D perhaps given as TRBD1 or TRBD2 (6 bases each). This CDR3 comprises 13 residues. Per germline, CDR1 SGDLS and CDR2 YYNGEE. V was shortened by 3 bases and J by 3 bases, with 8 bases between the two germline ends.

This clonotype has a count of ten or more. The rearrangement links TRBV7-9 to TRBJ2-5; D possibly corresponds to TRBD2 (5 bases). Germline V CDR1 and CDR2: SEHNR, FQNEAQ (reference sequence). V was pared by 3 bases and J by 1 base, with 9 bases between. This CDR3 is 14 amino acids long. CDR3 sequence reads: CASSFEGAQETQYF. The CDR3 coding sequence is TGTGCCAGCAGCTTCGAGGGAGCCCAAGAGACCCAGTACTTC.

Many counts were recorded for this clonotype. The J gene is TRBJ2-4, the V gene TRBV6-2 or TRBV6-3; D is unresolved. Germline V gene data show CDR1 as MNHEY and CDR2 as SVGEGT. Trimming removed 2 bases from V and 8 bases from J, with 10 bases in between. The CDR3 is made up of 13 amino acids. CDR3 in DNA: TGTGCCAGCAGTTACAGGGCTTGGGACATTCAGTACTTC. It yields the protein CASSYRAWDIQYF.

This clonotype was recorded many times. The V call is TRBV27, the J call TRBJ2-1; perhaps TRBD2 as D (6 bases). This CDR3 has 14 residues. Per germline, CDR1 MNHEY and CDR2 SMNVEV (reference sequence). Deletions cut 3 bases from V and 7 bases from J, with 13 bases between. The CDR3 is CASSLVGSGNEQFF. DNA for the CDR3: TGTGCCAGCAGTTTGGTCGGGAGTGGTAATGAGCAGTTCTTC.

The V and J genes are TRBV4-3 and TRBJ2-7, with D possibly matching TRBD1 (8 bases). The CDR3 sequence is 15 residues long. CDR1 and CDR2 (germline): LGHNA, YSLEER. Trimming stripped 4 bases from V and 3 bases from J, with 16 bases between. CDR3 amino acids: CASSPGRTGRYEQYF. The CDR3 coding sequence is TGCGCCAGCAGCCCCGGGAGGACAGGGCGCTACGAGCAGTACTTC.

This clonotype was observed at least ten times. The chain combines TRBV9 with TRBJ2-1; a weak D match, TRBD2 (6 bases). This CDR3 has 15 residues. CDR1 SGDLS and CDR2 YYNGEE come from the germline V gene. The ends were cut back, 4 bases at V and 4 bases at J, with 15 bases in the middle. In DNA form, the CDR3 reads TGTGCCAGCAGCTTGGACGGGAGTTCGTACAATGAGCAGTTCTTC. It specifies CASSLDGSSYNEQFF.

This clonotype has more than one count but fewer than ten. The gene calls are TRBV6-5 and TRBJ2-4; no clear D. CDR1 and CDR2 (germline): MNHEY, SVGAGI. This CDR3 has 14 residues. V lost 2 bases, J lost 0 bases, and 5 bases lay in between. The CDR3 nucleotides are TGTGCCAGCAGTTACGGCAGAGCCAAAAACATTCAGTACTTC. Amino acids: CASSYGRAKNIQYF.

This clonotype was found a few times. This chain connects TRBV5-1 to TRBJ1-3; TRBD1 is a possible D gene (6 bases). Trimming removed 0 bases from V and 0 bases from J, with 7 bases in between. Germline V gene sequence: CDR1 SGHRS, CDR2 YFSETQ. The CDR3 has 15 amino acids. The CDR3 DNA reads TGCGCCAGCAGCTTGGGGACAGTCTCTGGAAACACCATATATTTT. Its protein product is CASSLGTVSGNTIYF.

The table lists this clonotype with a few counts. This chain links TRBV20-1 with TRBJ2-7; TRBD2 matches 8 bases. With 0 bases clipped from V and 0 bases from J, the junction kept 7 bases outside the gene matches. CDR3 size: 16 residues. From germline, CDR1 is DFQATT and CDR2 SNEGSKA (reference sequence). The CDR3 nucleotides are TGCAGTGCTAGAGACCTGATGAGCGGGGGCTCCTACGAGCAGTACTTC. Residues: CSARDLMSGGSYEQYF.

This clonotype was found many times. This chain connects TRBV9 to TRBJ2-7; 14 nucleotides match TRBD2. This CDR3 is 18 amino acids long. Trimming at V came to 4 bases and at J to 0 bases, leaving 9 bases not matched to a gene. Per germline, CDR1 SGDLS and CDR2 YYNGEE. CDR3 sequence (DNA): TGTGCCAGCAGCTTAGGGACTAGCGGGGGCCTGAGCTCCTACGAGCAGTACTTC. Its protein product is CASSLGTSGGLSSYEQYF. Combining the CDR3 with reference TRBV9 and TRBJ2-7 gives the whole variable domain DSGVTQTPKHLITATGQRVTLRCSPRSGDLSVYWYQQSLDQGLQFLIQYYNGEERAKGNILERFSAQQFPDLHSELNLSSLELGDSALYFCASSLGTSGGLSSYEQYFGPGTRLTVT.

This clonotype was counted ten times or more. This rearrangement joins TRBV2 to TRBJ2-1; 9 bases align to TRBD2. This CDR3 region has 15 residues. Losses at the gene ends were 6 bases for V and 7 bases for J; bases not matched to a gene: 10. Looked up from germline, CDR1 is SNHLY and CDR2 is FYNNEI. CDR3 sequence (DNA): TGTGCCAGCAGAAGGGCGTGGACTAGCGATAATGAGCAGTTCTTC. It is translated as CASRRAWTSDNEQFF.

This clonotype was counted ten times or more. This rearrangement joins TRBV27 to TRBJ1-2, with 10 bases fitting TRBD1. Germline-derived CDR1 and CDR2 are MNHEY and SMNVEV (reference sequence). CDR3 length equals 16 residues. V lost 8 bases, J lost 8 bases, and 17 bases stayed unmatched. CDR3 nucleotide sequence: TGTGCCAGCGGCGGCCTCGGGACAGGGGAATTTCGAGGCTACACCTTC. It yields the protein CASGGLGTGEFRGYTF.

Many counts were recorded for this clonotype. The chain recombines TRBV12-3 or TRBV12-4 with TRBJ2-2; D uncertain. This CDR3 region has 13 residues. Trimming pared 2 bases from V and 4 bases from J, leaving 5 bases between. CDR3 region: CASSLFTTGELFF. The DNA for the CDR3 is TGTGCCAGCAGTTTATTTACCACCGGGGAGCTGTTTTTT.

This clonotype was detected ten times or more. The chain employs TRBV28 and TRBJ2-3; 10 nucleotides agree with TRBD2. This CDR3 comprises 15 residues. Trimming cost V 2 bases and J 6 bases; bases outside gene matches: 5. In germline, CDR1 is MDHEN, CDR2 SYDVKM. The CDR3 loop is CASSLSFSGRDTQYF. The DNA of the CDR3 is TGTGCCAGCAGTTTAAGCTTTAGCGGGAGGGATACGCAGTATTTT.

This clonotype was detected ten times or more. The chain employs TRBV7-2 and TRBJ2-5; the match to TRBD1 covers 11 bases. The CDR3 is 16 amino acids. J gave up 5 bases and V 5 bases, and 10 bases lay outside the gene matches. Per germline, CDR1 SGHTA and CDR2 FQGNSA. The CDR3 region has the DNA TGTGCCAGCAGCCCAGGGGGGGACAGGGGGTGGGAGACCCAGTACTTC. It codes for CASSPGGDRGWETQYF.

This clonotype was seen only a few times. The V and J genes are TRBV25-1 and TRBJ2-7, with D perhaps TRBD2 (5 bases). Germline V gene lookup returns CDR1 MGHDK and CDR2 SYGVNS. This CDR3 contains 19 residues. Trimming shortened V by 2 bases and J by 0 bases, and 23 bases separated the two germline ends. CDR3 sequence reads: CASSEERTEGPLTSYEQYF. The CDR3 DNA reads TGTGCCAGCAGTGAAGAAAGAACAGAGGGCCCCCTCACCTCCTACGAGCAGTACTTC.

This clonotype was counted ten times or more. The chain is built from TRBV27 and TRBJ2-7; 8 bases are shared with TRBD1. Trimming cost V 6 bases and J 7 bases; bases outside gene matches: 8. CDR3 length: 13 residues. Per the germline V gene, CDR1 is MNHEY and CDR2 is SMNVEV (reference sequence). CDR3 DNA: TGTGCCAGCAGAAGACAGGGGACAAGGGAGCAGTACTTC. As protein: CASRRQGTREQYF.

This clonotype came up many times. This chain joins TRBV11-1 and TRBJ2-3, with 9 bases lining up with TRBD1. Trimming removed 4 bases from V and 0 bases from J; junction bases left unmatched: 11. CDR3 length equals 18 residues. Germline CDR1 reads SGHAT; CDR2 reads FQDESV (reference sequence). The DNA of the CDR3 is TGTGCCAGCAGCTCGACAGGGGGAGGCAACCCTAGCACAGATACGCAGTATTTT. Translating gives CASSSTGGGNPSTDTQYF.

The table lists this clonotype with a few counts. This chain uses TRBV7-3 with TRBJ1-2; D possibly corresponds to TRBD1 (5 bases). The CDR3 spans 15 residues. Trimming took 4 bases from V and 0 from J, leaving 12 bases between them. The germline gives CDR1 SGHTA, CDR2 FQGTGA. This CDR3 is CASSSGRLANYGYTF. CDR3 sequence (DNA): TGTGCCAGCAGCTCGGGACGGCTAGCTAACTATGGCTACACCTTC.

This clonotype was counted many times. J is TRBJ2-7 and V is TRBV4-3; no clear D. The germline V and J ends were trimmed by 0 bases and 0 bases, with 6 bases remaining between them. The CDR3 is made up of 14 amino acids. Germline CDR1 and CDR2: LGHNA and YSLEER. The CDR3 bases are TGCGCCAGCAGCCAAGACGGCGGCTCCTACGAGCAGTACTTC. It encodes CASSQDGGSYEQYF.